This T cell receptor beta chain was observed in a study of glioma-infiltrating T cells. V gave up 2 bases and J gave up 2 bases, with 7 bases separating them. Germline V gene lookup returns CDR1 MGHDK and CDR2 SYGVNS. The CDR3 is 13 residues long. A few counts support this clonotype. TCR alpha and beta CDR3 regions were amplified from RNA using iRepertoire nested multiplex PCR. One entry per CDR3 protein, called by TCRdb with MiXCR from the multiplex PCR reads. The sample shows a few hundred thousand distinct CDR3 sequences, less than 50% of them seen only once. Sequenced material: glioma tissue, nonneoplastic brain tissue, or PBMCs (not recorded which). The chain employs TRBV25-1 and TRBJ2-7; a weak D match, TRBD1 (6 bases). The sequence was obtained from a human donor with low-grade glioma or glioblastoma, undergoing nonglioma brain surgery, or in good health (not recorded which). The CDR3 loop reads CASSETGPYEQYF. For the CDR3, the DNA is TGTGCCAGCAGTGAAACAGGGCCCTACGAGCAGTACTTC.